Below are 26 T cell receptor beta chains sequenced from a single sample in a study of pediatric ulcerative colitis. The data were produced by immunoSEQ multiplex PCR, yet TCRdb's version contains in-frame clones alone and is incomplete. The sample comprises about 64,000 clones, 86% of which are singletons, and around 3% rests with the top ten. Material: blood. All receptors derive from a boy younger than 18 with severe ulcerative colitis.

In DNA, the CDR3 is TGTGCCAGCAGCCCCGCCCTAGAGTACGAGCAGTACTTC. It encodes CASSPALEYEQYF. J is TRBJ2-7 and V is TRBV6-5; D is unresolved. CDR1 MNHEY and CDR2 SVGAGI come from the germline V gene. CDR3 size: 13 residues. Trimming removed 6 bases from V and 4 bases from J, with 13 bases in between.

Here the CDR3 DNA reads TGTGCCTGCTGGGACTTTGGAGATTATGGCTACACCTTC. Its protein product is CACWDFGDYGYTF. V is TRBV30 and J is TRBJ1-2; perhaps TRBD1 as D (5 bases). The V gene lost 6 bases and the J gene lost 5 bases, with 16 bases spanning the gap. The CDR3 totals 13 residues. Germline V gives CDR1 GTSNPN, CDR2 SVGIG (reference sequence).

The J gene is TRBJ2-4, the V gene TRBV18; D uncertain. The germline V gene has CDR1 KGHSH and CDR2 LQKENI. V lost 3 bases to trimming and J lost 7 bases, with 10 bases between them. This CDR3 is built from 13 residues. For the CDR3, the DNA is TGTGCCAGCTCACCTCCGACAAGCAACATTCAGTACTTC. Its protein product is CASSPPTSNIQYF.

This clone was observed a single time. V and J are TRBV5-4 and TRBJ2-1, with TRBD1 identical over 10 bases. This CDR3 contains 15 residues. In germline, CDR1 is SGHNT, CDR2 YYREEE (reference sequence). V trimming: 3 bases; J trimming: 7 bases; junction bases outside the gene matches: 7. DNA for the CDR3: TGTGCCAGCAGCTACGGGACAGGGGTTATTAATGAGCAGTTCTTC. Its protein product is CASSYGTGVINEQFF.

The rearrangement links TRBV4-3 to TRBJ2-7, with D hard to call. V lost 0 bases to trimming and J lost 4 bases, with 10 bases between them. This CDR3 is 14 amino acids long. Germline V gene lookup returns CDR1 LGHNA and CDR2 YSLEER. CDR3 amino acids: CASSQEAVGYEQYF. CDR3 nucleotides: TGCGCCAGCAGCCAAGAAGCAGTTGGGTACGAGCAGTACTTC.

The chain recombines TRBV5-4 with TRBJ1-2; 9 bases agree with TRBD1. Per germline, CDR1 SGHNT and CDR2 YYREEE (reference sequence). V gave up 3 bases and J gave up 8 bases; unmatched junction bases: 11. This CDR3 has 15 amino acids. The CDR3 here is CASSWGQGPMGGYTF. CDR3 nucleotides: TGTGCCAGCAGCTGGGGACAGGGCCCCATGGGGGGCTACACCTTC.

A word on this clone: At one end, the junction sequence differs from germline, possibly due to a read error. The CDR3: CASSLDRELILF. CDR3 nucleotide sequence: TGTGCCAGCAGCTTAGATCGGGAGCTGATCCTATTC. The rearrangement links TRBV7-2 to TRBJ2-7, with D perhaps matching TRBD2 (6 bases). This CDR3 spans 12 amino acids. CDR1 and CDR2 from the germline V gene are SGHTA and FQGNSA.

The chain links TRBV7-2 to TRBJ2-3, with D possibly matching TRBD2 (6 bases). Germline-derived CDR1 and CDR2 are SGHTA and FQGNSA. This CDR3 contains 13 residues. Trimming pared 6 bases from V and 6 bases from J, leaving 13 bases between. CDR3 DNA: TGTGCCAGCAGAAGGGACTTATCCGATACGCAGTATTTT. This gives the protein CASRRDLSDTQYF.

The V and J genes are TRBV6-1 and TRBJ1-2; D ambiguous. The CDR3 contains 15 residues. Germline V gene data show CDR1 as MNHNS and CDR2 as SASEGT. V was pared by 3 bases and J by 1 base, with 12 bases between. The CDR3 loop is CASSEGWQLNYGYTF. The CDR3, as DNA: TGTGCCAGCAGTGAGGGGTGGCAGCTTAACTATGGCTACACCTTC.

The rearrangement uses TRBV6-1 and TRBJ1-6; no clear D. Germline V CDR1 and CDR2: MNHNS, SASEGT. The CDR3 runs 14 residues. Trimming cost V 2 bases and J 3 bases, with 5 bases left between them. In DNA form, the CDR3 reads TGTGCCAGCAGTGAAAACGACTATAATTCACCCCTCCACTTT. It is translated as CASSENDYNSPLHF.

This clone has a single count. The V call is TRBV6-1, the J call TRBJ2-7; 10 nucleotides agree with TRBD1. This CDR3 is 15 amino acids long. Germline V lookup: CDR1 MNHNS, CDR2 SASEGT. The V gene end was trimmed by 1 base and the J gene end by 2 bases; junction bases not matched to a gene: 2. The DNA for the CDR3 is TGTGCCAGCAGTGAAGAGACAGGGGGCGCCTACGAGCAGTACTTC. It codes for CASSEETGGAYEQYF.

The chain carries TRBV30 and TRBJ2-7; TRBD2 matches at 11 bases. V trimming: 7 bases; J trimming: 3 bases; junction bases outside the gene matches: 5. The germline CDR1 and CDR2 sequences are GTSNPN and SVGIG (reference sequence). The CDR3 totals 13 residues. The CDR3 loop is CALLAGADYEQYF. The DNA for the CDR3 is TGTGCCTTACTAGCGGGAGCGGACTACGAGCAGTACTTC. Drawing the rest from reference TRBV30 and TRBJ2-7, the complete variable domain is SQTIHQWPATLVQPVGSPLSLECTVEGTSNPNLYWYRQAAGRGLQLLFYSVGIGQISSEVPQNLSASRPQDRQFILSSKKLLLSDSGFYLCALLAGADYEQYFGPGTRLTVT.

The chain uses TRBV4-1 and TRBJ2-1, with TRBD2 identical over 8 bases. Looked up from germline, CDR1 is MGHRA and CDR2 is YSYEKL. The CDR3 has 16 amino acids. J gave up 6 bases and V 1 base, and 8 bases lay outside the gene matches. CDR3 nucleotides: TGCGCCAGCAGCCAAGCCAGATACACTAGCGGCAATGAGCAGTTCTTC. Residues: CASSQARYTSGNEQFF.

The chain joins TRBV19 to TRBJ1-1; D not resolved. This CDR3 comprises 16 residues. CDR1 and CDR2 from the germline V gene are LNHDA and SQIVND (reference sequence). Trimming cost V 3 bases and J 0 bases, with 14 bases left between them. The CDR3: CASSIPIRDLNTEAFF. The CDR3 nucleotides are TGTGCCAGTAGTATCCCGATTCGGGATTTGAACACTGAAGCTTTCTTT. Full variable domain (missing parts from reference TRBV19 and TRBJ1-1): DGGITQSPKYLFRKEGQNVTLSCEQNLNHDAMYWYRQDPGQGLRLIYYSQIVNDFQKGDIAEGYSVSREKKESFPLTVTSAQKNPTAFYLCASSIPIRDLNTEAFFGQGTRLTVV.

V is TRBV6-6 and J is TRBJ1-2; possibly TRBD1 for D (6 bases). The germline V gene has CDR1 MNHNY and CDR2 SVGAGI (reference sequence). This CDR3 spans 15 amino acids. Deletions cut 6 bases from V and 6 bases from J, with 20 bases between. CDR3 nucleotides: TGTGCCAGCAGACCCGCCGCTACAGGGTCTCATGGCTACACCTTC. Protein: CASRPAATGSHGYTF.

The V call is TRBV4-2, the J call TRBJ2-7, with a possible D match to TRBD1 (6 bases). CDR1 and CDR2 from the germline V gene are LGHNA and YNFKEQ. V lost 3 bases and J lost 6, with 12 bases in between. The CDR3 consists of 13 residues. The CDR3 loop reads CASSQATGLEQYF. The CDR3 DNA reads TGTGCCAGCAGCCAGGCTACAGGGCTCGAGCAGTACTTC.

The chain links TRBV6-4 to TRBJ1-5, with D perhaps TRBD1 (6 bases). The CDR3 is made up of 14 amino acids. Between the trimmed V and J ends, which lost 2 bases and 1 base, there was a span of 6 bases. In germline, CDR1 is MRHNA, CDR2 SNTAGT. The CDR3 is CASSDTGSNQPQHF. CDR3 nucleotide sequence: TGTGCCAGCAGTGACACAGGGAGCAATCAGCCCCAGCATTTT.

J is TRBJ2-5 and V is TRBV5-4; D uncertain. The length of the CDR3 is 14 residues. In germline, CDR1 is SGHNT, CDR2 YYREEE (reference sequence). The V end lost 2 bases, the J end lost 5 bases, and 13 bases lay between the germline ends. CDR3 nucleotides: TGTGCCAGCAGCTTTAAATATAAGGCGGAGACCCAGTACTTC. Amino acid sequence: CASSFKYKAETQYF.

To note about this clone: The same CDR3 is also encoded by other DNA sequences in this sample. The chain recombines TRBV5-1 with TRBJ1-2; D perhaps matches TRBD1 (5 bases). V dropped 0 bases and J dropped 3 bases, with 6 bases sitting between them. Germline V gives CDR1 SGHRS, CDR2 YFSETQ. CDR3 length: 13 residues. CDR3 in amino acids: CASSLVGDYGYTF. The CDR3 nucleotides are TGCGCCAGCAGCTTGGTGGGGGACTATGGCTACACCTTC.

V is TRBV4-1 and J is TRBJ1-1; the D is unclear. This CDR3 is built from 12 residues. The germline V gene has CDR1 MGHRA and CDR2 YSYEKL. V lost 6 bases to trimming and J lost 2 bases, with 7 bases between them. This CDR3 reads CASSSRNTEAFF. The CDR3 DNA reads TGCGCCAGCAGTAGCCGAAACACTGAAGCTTTCTTT.

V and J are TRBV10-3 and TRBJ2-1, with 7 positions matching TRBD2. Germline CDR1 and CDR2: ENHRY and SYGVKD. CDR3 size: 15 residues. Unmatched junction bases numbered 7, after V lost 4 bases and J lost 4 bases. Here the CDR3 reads CAISARREPYNEQFF. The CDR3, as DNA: TGTGCCATCAGTGCTCGGCGGGAGCCGTACAATGAGCAGTTCTTC.

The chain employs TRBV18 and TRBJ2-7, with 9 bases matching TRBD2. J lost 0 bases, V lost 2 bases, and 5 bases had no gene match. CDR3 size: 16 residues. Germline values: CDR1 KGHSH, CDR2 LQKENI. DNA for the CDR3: TGTGCCAGCTCACCATCACTAGCGGGTTTCTCCTACGAGCAGTACTTC. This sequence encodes CASSPSLAGFSYEQYF.

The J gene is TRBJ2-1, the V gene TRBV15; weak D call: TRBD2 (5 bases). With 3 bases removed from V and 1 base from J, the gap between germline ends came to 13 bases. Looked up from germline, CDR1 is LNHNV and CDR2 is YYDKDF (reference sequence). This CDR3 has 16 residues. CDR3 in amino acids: CATSSTRTDSYNEQFF. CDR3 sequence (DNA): TGTGCCACCAGCAGCACTAGGACGGATTCCTACAATGAGCAGTTCTTC.

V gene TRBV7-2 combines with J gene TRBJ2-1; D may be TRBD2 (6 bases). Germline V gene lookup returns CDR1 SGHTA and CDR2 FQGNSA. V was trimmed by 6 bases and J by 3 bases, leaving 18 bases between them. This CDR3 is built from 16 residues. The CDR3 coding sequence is TGTGCCAGCAGTTTTCGGCCCCGGGACTTCTACAATGAGCAGTTCTTC. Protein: CASSFRPRDFYNEQFF.

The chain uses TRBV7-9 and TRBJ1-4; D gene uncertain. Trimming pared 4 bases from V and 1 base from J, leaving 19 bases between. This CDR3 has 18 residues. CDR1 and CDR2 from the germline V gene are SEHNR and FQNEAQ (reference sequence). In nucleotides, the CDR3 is TGTGCCAGCAGCTACCAAAATCTTGAAGCAGGAACTAATGAAAAACTGTTTTTT. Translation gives CASSYQNLEAGTNEKLFF. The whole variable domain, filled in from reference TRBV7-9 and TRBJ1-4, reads DTGVSQNPRHKITKRGQNVTFRCDPISEHNRLYWYRQTLGQGPEFLTYFQNEAQLEKSRLLSDRFSAERPKGSFSTLEIQRTEQGDSAMYLCASSYQNLEAGTNEKLFFGSGTQLSVL.

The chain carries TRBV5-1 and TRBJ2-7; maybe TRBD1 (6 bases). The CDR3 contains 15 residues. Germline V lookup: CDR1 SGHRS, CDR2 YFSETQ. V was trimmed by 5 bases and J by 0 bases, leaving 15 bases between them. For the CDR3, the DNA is TGCGCCAGCAGGGTGGACAGAACCACCTCCTACGAGCAGTACTTC. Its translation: CASRVDRTTSYEQYF.